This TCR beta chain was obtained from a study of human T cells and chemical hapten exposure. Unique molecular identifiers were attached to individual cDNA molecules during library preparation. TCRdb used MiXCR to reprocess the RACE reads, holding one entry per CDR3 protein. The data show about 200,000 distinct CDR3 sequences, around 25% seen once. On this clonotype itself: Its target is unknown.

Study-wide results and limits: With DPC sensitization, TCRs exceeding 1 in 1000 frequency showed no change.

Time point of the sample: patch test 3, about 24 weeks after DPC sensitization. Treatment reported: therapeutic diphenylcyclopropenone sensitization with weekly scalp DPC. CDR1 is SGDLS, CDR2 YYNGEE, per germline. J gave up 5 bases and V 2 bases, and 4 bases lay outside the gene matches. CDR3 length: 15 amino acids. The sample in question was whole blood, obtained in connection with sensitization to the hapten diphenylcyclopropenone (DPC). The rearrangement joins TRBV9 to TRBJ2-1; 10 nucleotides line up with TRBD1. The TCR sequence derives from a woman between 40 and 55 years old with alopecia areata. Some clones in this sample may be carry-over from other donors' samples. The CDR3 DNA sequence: TGTGCCAGCAGCGTGGGACAGGGGACCCACAATGAGCAGTTCTTC. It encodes CASSVGQGTHNEQFF.